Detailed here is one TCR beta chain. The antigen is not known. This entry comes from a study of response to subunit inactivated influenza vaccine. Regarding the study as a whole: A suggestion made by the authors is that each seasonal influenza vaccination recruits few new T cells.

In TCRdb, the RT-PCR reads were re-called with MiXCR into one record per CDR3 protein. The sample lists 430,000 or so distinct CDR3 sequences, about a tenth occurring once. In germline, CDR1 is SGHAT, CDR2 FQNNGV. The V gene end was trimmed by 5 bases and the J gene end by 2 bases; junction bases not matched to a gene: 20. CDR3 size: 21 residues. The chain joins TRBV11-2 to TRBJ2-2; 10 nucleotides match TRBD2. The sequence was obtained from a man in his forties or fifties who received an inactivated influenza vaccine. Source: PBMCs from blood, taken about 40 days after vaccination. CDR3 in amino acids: CASSILLRRSGRASNTGELFF. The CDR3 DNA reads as TGTGCCAGCAGCATACTACTTCGCAGGAGCGGGAGGGCAAGTAACACCGGGGAGCTGTTTTTT. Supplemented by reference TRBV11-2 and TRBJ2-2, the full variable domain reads EAGVAQSPRYKIIEKRQSVAFWCNPISGHATLYWYQQILGQGPKLLIQFQNNGVVDDSQLPKDRFSAERLKGVDSTLKIQPAKLEDSAVYLCASSILLRRSGRASNTGELFFGEGSRLTVL.